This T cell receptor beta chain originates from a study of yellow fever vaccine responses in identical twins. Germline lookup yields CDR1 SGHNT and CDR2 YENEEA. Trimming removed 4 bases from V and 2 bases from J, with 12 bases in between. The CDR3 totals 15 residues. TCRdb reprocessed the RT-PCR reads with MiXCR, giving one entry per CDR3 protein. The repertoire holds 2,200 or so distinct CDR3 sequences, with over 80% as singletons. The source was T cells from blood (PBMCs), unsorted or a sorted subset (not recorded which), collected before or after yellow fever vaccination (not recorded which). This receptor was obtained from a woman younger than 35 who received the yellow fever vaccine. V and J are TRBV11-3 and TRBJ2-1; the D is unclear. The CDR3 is CASSSYESPYNEQFF. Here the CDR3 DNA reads TGTGCCAGCAGCTCCTATGAATCCCCCTACAATGAGCAGTTCTTC.